Following are 26 T cell receptor beta chains from one sample sequenced in a study of blood T cell repertoires in COVID-19. Produced via immunoSEQ multiplex PCR; TCRdb's table is partial and in-frame only. The top ten hold 4.8% of the sample, which has around 150,000 clones, around 92% seen once. The source material was peripheral blood. The receptors stem from a man in his thirties or forties with COVID-19, enrolled during active disease.

This sequence joins TRBV5-4 and TRBJ2-5; a weak D match, TRBD2 (5 bases). This CDR3 comprises 13 residues. Trimming removed 4 bases at V and 5 bases at J, with 12 bases between. Germline V gene sequence: CDR1 SGHNT, CDR2 YYREEE (reference sequence). CDR3 sequence: CASSRDRGETQYF. The DNA of the CDR3 is TGTGCCAGCAGCCGCGACCGCGGGGAGACCCAGTACTTC.

This clone showed up just once. The chain couples TRBV5-1 to TRBJ2-2, with a tentative D call TRBD1 (6 bases). Germline V gives CDR1 SGHRS, CDR2 YFSETQ. Trimming took off 1 base at V and 1 base at J, with 11 bases between the two ends. This CDR3 region has 16 residues. The CDR3: CASSLKRTENTGELFF. CDR3 coding DNA: TGCGCCAGCAGCTTGAAGCGGACAGAGAACACCGGGGAGCTGTTTTTT. The variable domain in full, completed from reference TRBV5-1 and TRBJ2-2, reads KAGVTQTPRYLIKTRGQQVTLSCSPISGHRSVSWYQQTPGQGLQFLFEYFSETQRNKGNFPGRFSGRQFSNSRSEMNVSTLELGDSALYLCASSLKRTENTGELFFGEGSRLTVL.

The chain carries TRBV28 and TRBJ1-4, with D hard to call. Trimming removed 3 bases at V and 4 bases at J, with 9 bases between. Germline V CDR1 and CDR2: MDHEN, SYDVKM. The CDR3 extends over 14 amino acids. The CDR3 DNA reads TGTGCCAGCAGTTTCGGGGTGATTAATGAAAAACTGTTTTTT. Translated, it gives CASSFGVINEKLFF.

CDR3 bases: TGTGCCACCGGCAGGGTTATCACCACCCATACGCAGTATTTT. It yields the protein CATGRVITTHTQYF. The V call is TRBV10-3, the J call TRBJ2-3, with a tentative D call TRBD1 (5 bases). The V gene lost 10 bases and the J gene lost 7 bases, with 21 bases spanning the gap. Germline V gene sequence: CDR1 ENHRY, CDR2 SYGVKD. The CDR3 runs to 14 residues.

This sequence joins TRBV9 and TRBJ2-7; the match to TRBD1 covers 7 bases. V shed 3 bases, J shed 2 bases, and the junction held 5 bases outside the gene matches. The CDR3 covers 14 residues. Germline V CDR1 and CDR2: SGDLS, YYNGEE. The CDR3 nucleotides are TGTGCCAGCAGCGCCGGACAGGATCCCTACGAGCAGTACTTC. Translating it yields CASSAGQDPYEQYF.

The J gene is TRBJ2-5, the V gene TRBV5-4; D perhaps matches TRBD1 (5 bases). Germline V gene lookup returns CDR1 SGHNT and CDR2 YYREEE (reference sequence). Trimming took off 0 bases at V and 2 bases at J, with 11 bases between the two ends. This CDR3 region has 15 residues. The CDR3 loop is CASSLGRGLQETQYF. The CDR3 coding sequence is TGTGCCAGCAGCTTGGGAAGGGGCCTTCAAGAGACCCAGTACTTC.

The genes are TRBV13 and TRBJ1-2, with D tentatively TRBD1 (5 bases). Germline V gene data show CDR1 as PRHDT and CDR2 as FYEKMQ (reference sequence). V was cut by 3 bases and J by 6 bases, with 11 bases left in between. The CDR3 sequence is 13 residues long. The CDR3 DNA reads TGTGCCAGCAGCTTGGGGCAGGGAAATGGCTACACCTTC. Protein sequence: CASSLGQGNGYTF.

The rearrangement joins TRBV5-6 to TRBJ2-5; D remains ambiguous. With 1 base removed from V and 2 bases from J, the gap between germline ends came to 6 bases. Germline V CDR1 and CDR2: SGHDT, YYEEEE. The length of the CDR3 is 13 residues. CDR3 nucleotide sequence: TGTGCCAGCAGCTTGTTTCTACAAGAGACCCAGTACTTC. It specifies CASSLFLQETQYF.

CDR3 in amino acids: CASHGSGLGWSSNQPQHF. The CDR3 region has the DNA TGTGCCAGCCATGGGTCGGGGTTGGGATGGTCGAGCAATCAGCCCCAGCATTTT. V usage is TRBV19 and J usage is TRBJ1-5; D not certain. This CDR3 has 18 amino acids. Germline loops: CDR1 LNHDA, CDR2 SQIVND (reference sequence). V was shortened by 9 bases and J by 1 base, with 25 bases between the two germline ends.

This chain connects TRBV28 to TRBJ2-7, with 9 positions matching TRBD1. The germline CDR1 and CDR2 sequences are MDHEN and SYDVKM. The CDR3 extends over 15 amino acids. V trimming: 2 bases; J trimming: 6 bases; junction bases outside the gene matches: 8. The CDR3 DNA reads as TGTGCCAGCAGTTTAGGGGGACAGGGACGGGGCGAGCAGTACTTC. It yields the protein CASSLGGQGRGEQYF.

This clone was recorded once. The gene calls are TRBV7-9 and TRBJ2-7; 10 positions agree with TRBD2. The germline V gene encodes CDR1 SEHNR and CDR2 FQNEAQ (reference sequence). J gave up 0 bases and V 6 bases, and 5 bases lay outside the gene matches. The CDR3 sequence is 15 residues long. For the CDR3, the DNA is TGTGCCAGCAGTCGATTAGCGGGAGGCTCCTACGAGCAGTACTTC. It yields the protein CASSRLAGGSYEQYF.

This clone was detected once. The gene calls are TRBV11-2 and TRBJ2-1, with D possibly matching TRBD2 (7 bases). From germline, CDR1 is SGHAT and CDR2 FQNNGV. This CDR3 region has 14 residues. Deletions cut 1 base from V and 7 bases from J, with 11 bases between. The CDR3 loop reads CASSLVRGGNEQFF. In DNA, the CDR3 is TGTGCCAGCAGCTTAGTAAGGGGGGGAAATGAGCAGTTCTTC. The variable domain in full, completed from reference TRBV11-2 and TRBJ2-1, reads EAGVAQSPRYKIIEKRQSVAFWCNPISGHATLYWYQQILGQGPKLLIQFQNNGVVDDSQLPKDRFSAERLKGVDSTLKIQPAKLEDSAVYLCASSLVRGGNEQFFGPGTRLTVL.

The rearrangement uses TRBV7-2 and TRBJ1-3; TRBD1 aligns across 8 bases. The CDR3 totals 19 residues. CDR1 is SGHTA, CDR2 FQGNSA, per germline. J gave up 0 bases and V 5 bases, and 15 bases lay outside the gene matches. The CDR3 sequence is CASSPPQGVPFRSGNTIYF. In DNA form, the CDR3 reads TGTGCCAGCAGCCCCCCACAGGGGGTCCCTTTCCGCTCTGGAAACACCATATATTTT.

This clone was observed many times. This chain joins TRBV7-6 and TRBJ1-6; 7 nucleotides match TRBD1. The CDR3 covers 15 residues. The V and J ends lost 1 base and 5 bases, in that order; junction bases with no gene match: 2. Germline-derived CDR1 and CDR2 are SGHVS and FNYEAQ. Here the CDR3 DNA reads TGTGCCAGCAGCTTAGAGACAGGGAATAATTCACCCCTCCACTTT. Translation gives CASSLETGNNSPLHF.

The chain links TRBV6-5 to TRBJ1-6, with D maybe TRBD1 (6 bases). The CDR3 consists of 13 residues. Trimming took off 6 bases at V and 15 bases at J, with 18 bases between the two ends. CDR1 and CDR2 from the germline V gene are MNHEY and SVGAGI. The CDR3 protein is CASSQWDTRNLHF. For the CDR3, the DNA is TGTGCCAGCAGCCAGTGGGACACCAGGAACCTCCACTTT.

V is TRBV27 and J is TRBJ1-1; D gene unclear. Trimming took 5 bases from V and 0 from J, leaving 13 bases between them. The CDR3 totals 15 residues. CDR1 MNHEY and CDR2 SMNVEV come from the germline V gene (reference sequence). CDR3 bases: TGTGCCAGCAGTCTGAACCGTTACATGAACACTGAAGCTTTCTTT. Its translation: CASSLNRYMNTEAFF.

The chain employs TRBV6-2 or TRBV6-3 and TRBJ2-1, with a possible D match to TRBD1 (5 bases). Germline CDR1 MNHEY, CDR2 SVGEGT. CDR3 size: 12 residues. V was cut by 6 bases and J by 6 bases, with 9 bases left in between. As DNA, the CDR3 is TGTGCCAGCAGCCGACAGTTCAATGAGCAGTTCTTC. Its translation is CASSRQFNEQFF.

The chain links TRBV27 to TRBJ1-6; 7 bases are a match to TRBD1. The length of the CDR3 is 14 residues. In germline, CDR1 is MNHEY, CDR2 SMNVEV (reference sequence). Losses at the gene ends were 5 bases for V and 9 bases for J; bases not matched to a gene: 7. The CDR3 loop is CASSPDRVPSPLHF. The CDR3 DNA is TGTGCCAGCAGTCCAGACAGGGTACCTTCACCCCTCCACTTT.

The gene calls are TRBV4-1 and TRBJ2-5; no reliable D call. The CDR3 is 16 residues long. V gave up 0 bases and J gave up 5 bases, with 16 bases separating them. Germline CDR1 reads MGHRA; CDR2 reads YSYEKL. The CDR3 loop is CASSQDPASRVETQYF. The DNA of the CDR3 is TGCGCCAGCAGCCAAGATCCAGCGTCAAGAGTGGAGACCCAGTACTTC.

The gene calls are TRBV5-6 and TRBJ1-4; D call uncertain. CDR3 length: 14 amino acids. V dropped 2 bases and J dropped 0 bases, with 5 bases sitting between them. The germline CDR1 and CDR2 sequences are SGHDT and YYEEEE. The CDR3 bases are TGTGCCAGCAGCTTTCGAGCAACTAATGAAAAACTGTTTTTT. Amino acid sequence: CASSFRATNEKLFF. The full variable domain, its missing parts supplied by reference TRBV5-6 and TRBJ1-4, is DAGVTQSPTHLIKTRGQQVTLRCSPKSGHDTVSWYQQALGQGPQFIFQYYEEEERQRGNFPDRFSGHQFPNYSSELNVNALLLGDSALYLCASSFRATNEKLFFGSGTQLSVL.

The sample holds one count of this clone. Other DNA sequences from this sample encode an identical CDR3 as well. V usage is TRBV7-8 and J usage is TRBJ1-5; 9 bases are a match to TRBD1. The CDR3 is 14 residues long. Germline V gene data show CDR1 as SGHVS and CDR2 as FQNEAQ. Losses at the gene ends were 1 base for V and 6 bases for J; bases not matched to a gene: 1. The CDR3 DNA reads TGTGCCAGCAGCTTAGGACAGGGGGGTCAGCCCCAGCATTTT. The encoded protein is CASSLGQGGQPQHF.

This rearrangement joins TRBV14 to TRBJ2-7; D might be TRBD1 (6 bases). Between the trimmed V and J ends, which lost 1 base and 3 bases, there was a span of 13 bases. CDR1 is SGHDN, CDR2 FVKESK, per germline. The CDR3 is 15 amino acids. Here the CDR3 DNA reads TGTGCCAGCAGCCAAGCTAGGGCAGGGGACTACGAGCAGTACTTC. It specifies CASSQARAGDYEQYF.

V gene TRBV7-9 combines with J gene TRBJ2-3; 10 bases match TRBD2. CDR3 length: 17 amino acids. CDR1 is SEHNR, CDR2 FQNEAQ, per germline (reference sequence). With 2 bases clipped from V and 2 bases from J, the junction kept 7 bases outside the gene matches. CDR3 region: CASSLPTSGDLTDTQYF. CDR3 coding DNA: TGTGCCAGCAGCTTACCCACTAGCGGGGACCTCACAGATACGCAGTATTTT.

The J gene is TRBJ1-5, the V gene TRBV7-3, with TRBD1 identical over 7 bases. Looked up from germline, CDR1 is SGHTA and CDR2 is FQGTGA. V lost 5 bases to trimming and J lost 4 bases; unmatched junction nucleotides: 2. The CDR3 length is 13 residues. CDR3 protein: CASSQGENQPQHF. In DNA, the CDR3 is TGTGCCAGCAGCCAGGGGGAAAATCAGCCCCAGCATTTT.

In its sample, this clone was seen once. The V gene is TRBV29-1, the J gene TRBJ1-1; D is possibly TRBD1 (5 bases). Trimming stripped 6 bases from V and 6 bases from J, with 14 bases between. There are 12 residues in the CDR3. Germline V gene lookup returns CDR1 SQVTM and CDR2 ANQGSEA. The CDR3 DNA reads as TGCAGCGTAGCGACTCCGGGGGCTGAAGCTTTCTTT. It yields the protein CSVATPGAEAFF.

This clone was recorded only once. This chain connects TRBV2 to TRBJ1-1; D remains ambiguous. CDR1 SNHLY and CDR2 FYNNEI come from the germline V gene. This CDR3 is built from 13 residues. Trimming cost V 4 bases and J 7 bases, with 13 bases left between them. The CDR3 region is CASSAEGGGEAFF. The CDR3 nucleotides read TGTGCCAGCAGTGCTGAGGGAGGTGGTGAAGCTTTCTTT.